This T cell receptor (beta chain) was obtained from a study of blood T cell repertoires in COVID-19. Study information: Donors in the United States, Italy and Spain gave samples during acute or convalescent COVID-19. The analysed material was cDNA or gDNA that came from T cells, B-cell-depleted T cells, or PBMCs.

This CDR3 comprises 13 residues. V was cut by 0 bases and J by 6 bases, with 8 bases left in between. Germline CDR1 reads SGHRS; CDR2 reads YFSETQ. Original methodology: Reference gene primer amplification yielded estimated nucleated cell counts. TCRdb keeps only in-frame clones here, not all; method: immunoSEQ multiplex PCR. Clonal size and the V and J genes are those of that table, whereas D and trimming came from the DNA. Of under 30,000 clones listed, 70% to 90% were seen once; the top ten hold 9.5% to 15%. This chain joins TRBV5-1 and TRBJ2-3; weak D call: TRBD1 (6 bases). This clonotype originated in a woman aged 80 or older with active or convalescent COVID-19. The specimen was peripheral blood. The CDR3 here is CASSLGGQDTQYF. The CDR3 DNA reads as TGCGCCAGCAGCTTGGGAGGACAGGATACGCAGTATTTT.